This TCR beta chain was sequenced in a study of cytomegalovirus exposure and HLA in healthy donors. Study results and caveats: Sequencing artifact likely explains a cluster of highly shared sequence variants. The study listed approximately 170 cytomegalovirus-associated TCR beta chains.

The PCR ran on 60 Vbeta and 13 Jbeta primers. The assay was immunoSEQ multiplex PCR, and TCRdb's table has in-frame clones only and misses some. The sample lists some 190,000 clones; around a tenth were seen once. With regard to this clone: Its matching antigen is unknown.

Sequencing used PBMCs. The TCR comes from a woman in her twenties or thirties in good health and CMV-seropositive.

CDR3 loop: CASSIDRDGTEAFF. The CDR3 coding sequence is TGTGCCAGCAGCATTGACAGGGATGGGACTGAAGCTTTCTTT. The chain carries TRBV11-2 and TRBJ1-1; 7 bases fit TRBD1. The CDR3 is 14 residues long. V dropped 5 bases and J dropped 5; count of bases not matched to a gene: 8. The V gene's germline CDR1 is SGHAT and CDR2 FQNNGV.